These 26 T cell receptor beta chains came from one sample sequenced in a study of molecular identifiers for immune sequencing clone quantification. TCRdb re-derived calls from the PCR reads in MiXCR, one entry per CDR3 protein. This repertoire shows some 580,000 distinct CDR3 sequences, less than 30% found once; its top ten account for about 0.73%. Material: naive CD8+ T cells from blood, with Jurkat cell RNA spiked in. The sample's subset: FACS-sorted CD8+CD4-CCR7+CD45RA+ naive T cells. The receptors were gathered from a human donor in good health. Some libraries in this study had Jurkat cell RNA spiked in.

The chain uses TRBV10-3 and TRBJ2-7; D is possibly TRBD1 (6 bases). V shed 3 bases and J shed 2 bases, with 11 bases lying between them. Germline values: CDR1 ENHRY, CDR2 SYGVKD. This CDR3 spans 14 amino acids. CDR3: CAISDGDTTYEQYF. Here the CDR3 DNA reads TGTGCCATCAGTGATGGGGACACTACCTACGAGCAGTACTTC.

In this sample, this clonotype turned up a few times. CDR3 loop: CASSTSLASREDNEQFF. In DNA form, the CDR3 reads TGTGCCAGCAGCACTTCCCTAGCGAGTAGAGAGGACAATGAGCAGTTCTTC. V gene TRBV7-9 combines with J gene TRBJ2-1; D is perhaps TRBD2 (6 bases). Germline V gene data show CDR1 as SEHNR and CDR2 as FQNEAQ (reference sequence). V lost 5 bases, J lost 5 bases, and 22 bases lay in between. The CDR3 is 17 residues long.

On this clonotype itself: A much larger clone sits a single nucleotide away, making a read error possible. This chain joins TRBV3-1 and TRBJ1-1; D remains unclear. The CDR3 extends over 12 amino acids. Germline CDR1 reads LGHDT; CDR2 reads YNNKEL (reference sequence). The CDR3 coding sequence is TGTGCCAGCAGCCCCGAGTCGAGTCAAGCTCTCTTT. Its translation: CASSPESSQALF.

This clonotype was seen only a few times. V is TRBV27 and J is TRBJ2-5; D is possibly TRBD1 (6 bases). Trimming took 10 bases from V and 4 from J, leaving 19 bases between them. The CDR3 length is 14 residues. Germline V gene sequence: CDR1 MNHEY, CDR2 SMNVEV (reference sequence). The CDR3: CATSSGVVGETQYF. The CDR3 DNA reads as TGTGCCACCTCCTCAGGGGTCGTAGGAGAGACCCAGTACTTC.

This clonotype was observed at least ten times. This chain uses TRBV18 with TRBJ2-3; D is ambiguous. The CDR3 covers 15 residues. V lost 3 bases and J 0 bases, leaving 10 bases between the germline ends. Germline V gene data show CDR1 as KGHSH and CDR2 as LQKENI. The CDR3 region has the DNA TGTGCCAGCTCACCCGACTCAGTTAGCACAGATACGCAGTATTTT. The encoded protein is CASSPDSVSTDTQYF.

The CDR3 here is CASSTLDLGTKNTEAFF. The DNA for the CDR3 is TGTGCCAGCAGTACCCTCGATTTAGGGACAAAGAACACTGAAGCTTTCTTT. The V gene is TRBV12-3 or TRBV12-4, the J gene TRBJ1-1, with D perhaps matching TRBD1 (6 bases). The length of the CDR3 is 17 residues. Deletions cut 5 bases from V and 1 base from J, with 20 bases between.

This clonotype turned up a few times. The CDR3 DNA sequence: TGTGCCAGCAGCCCCCTGGGGGGCGGAGGCACTGAAGCTTTCTTT. As protein: CASSPLGGGGTEAFF. The V and J genes are TRBV7-6 and TRBJ1-1; tentative D call: TRBD1 (6 bases). Germline V lookup: CDR1 SGHVS, CDR2 FNYEAQ. Trimming pared 5 bases from V and 4 bases from J, leaving 17 bases between. This CDR3 is built from 15 residues.

For this clonotype: A read error may explain this, as a much larger clone is one base away. The chain carries TRBV24-1 and TRBJ2-1; D may be TRBD2 (6 bases). The CDR3 spans 13 residues. CDR1 is KGHDR, CDR2 SFDVKD, per germline. The CDR3 bases are TGTTCCACCAGTGAGGATAGCGGTCATGCCCAGTTCTTC. This translates into CSTSEDSGHAQFF.

To note about this clonotype: This may stem from a read error, because a much larger clone lies one nucleotide away. V and J are TRBV7-9 and TRBJ1-4; D is undetermined. Germline lookup yields CDR1 SEHNR and CDR2 FQNEAQ (reference sequence). This CDR3 comprises 15 residues. The CDR3 region is CASSSIYHADEELFF. For the CDR3, the DNA is TGTGCCAGCAGCTCAATATATCACGCGGATGAAGAACTGTTTTTT. The entire variable domain, with the rest obtained from reference TRBV7-9 and TRBJ1-4, is as follows: DTGVSQNPRHKITKRGQNVTFRCDPISEHNRLYWYRQTLGQGPEFLTYFQNEAQLEKSRLLSDRFSAERPKGSFSTLEIQRTEQGDSAMYLCASSSIYHADEELFFGSGTQLSVL.

In the case of this clonotype: This may arise from a read error, as a much more abundant clone is one base away. The gene calls are TRBV7-6 and TRBJ2-3; D not resolved. The germline V gene has CDR1 SGHVS and CDR2 FNYEAQ. The V gene lost 5 bases and the J gene lost 2 bases, with 14 bases spanning the gap. This CDR3 is 15 amino acids long. Here the CDR3 reads CASSKDSTVTDTQYF. CDR3 sequence (DNA): TGTGCCAGCAGCAAAGACTCGACTGTCACAGATACGCAGTATTTT.

This clonotype came up once. A clone one base away is much larger, so this may be a read error. The CDR3 end shows no conserved phenylalanine or tryptophan, and so a read error is likely. The rearrangement uses TRBV4-1 and TRBJ2-4; no firm D call. Trimming pared 0 bases from V and 4 bases from J, leaving 7 bases between. Germline CDR1 and CDR2: MGHRA and YSYEKL. This CDR3 region has 14 residues. The CDR3 DNA reads TGCGCCAGCAGCCAAGAAGATAATAAAAACATTCAGTACCTC. Protein product: CASSQEDNKNIQYL.

This clonotype was seen more than once but under ten times. V gene TRBV11-2 combines with J gene TRBJ2-7; 7 nucleotides line up with TRBD2. Germline V lookup: CDR1 SGHAT, CDR2 FQNNGV. Unmatched junction bases numbered 11, after V lost 5 bases and J lost 4 bases. This CDR3 is built from 15 residues. CDR3 sequence: CASSPKDAGVYEQYF. In DNA form, the CDR3 reads TGTGCCAGCAGCCCCAAGGATGCGGGGGTTTACGAGCAGTACTTC. Drawing the rest from reference TRBV11-2 and TRBJ2-7, the complete variable domain is EAGVAQSPRYKIIEKRQSVAFWCNPISGHATLYWYQQILGQGPKLLIQFQNNGVVDDSQLPKDRFSAERLKGVDSTLKIQPAKLEDSAVYLCASSPKDAGVYEQYFGPGTRLTVT.

A note on this clonotype: Being one base from a much bigger clone, this may be a read error. The chain combines TRBV27 with TRBJ2-1; D remains ambiguous. The germline V gene encodes CDR1 MNHEY and CDR2 SMNVEV (reference sequence). This CDR3 spans 15 amino acids. The V end was cut by 3 bases, the J end by 5 bases, with 14 bases between. CDR3 region: CASSLSQATHNEQFF. The CDR3 DNA reads as TGTGCCAGCAGTTTGTCCCAGGCCACCCACAATGAGCAGTTCTTC.

This clonotype was seen many times. The chain combines TRBV20-1 with TRBJ1-5; no firm D call. The CDR3 runs 15 residues. CDR1 is DFQATT, CDR2 SNEGSKA, per germline (reference sequence). Trimming took 5 bases from V and 2 from J, leaving 16 bases between them. The CDR3 DNA sequence: TGCAGTGCTGAGGAAAGAGGATTGGGCAATCAGCCCCAGCATTTT. Translating it yields CSAEERGLGNQPQHF.

This chain links TRBV4-2 with TRBJ2-7, with a weak D call TRBD2 (5 bases). Germline values: CDR1 LGHNA, CDR2 YNFKEQ. Trimming cost V 0 bases and J 12 bases, with 21 bases left between them. This CDR3 is built from 15 residues. CDR3 in amino acids: CASSQERGIGYAPYF. CDR3 DNA sequence: TGTGCCAGCAGCCAAGAGCGAGGGATCGGCTACGCGCCGTACTTC.

This clonotype came up many times. This chain joins TRBV24-1 and TRBJ2-2; D is undetermined. Germline V gene data show CDR1 as KGHDR and CDR2 as SFDVKD. This CDR3 has 16 amino acids. V was clipped by 6 bases and J by 3 bases, with 16 bases between them. CDR3 sequence reads: CATSSIEVADTGELFF. Written as DNA, the CDR3 is TGTGCCACCAGTTCTATCGAGGTCGCGGACACCGGGGAGCTGTTTTTT.

CDR3 DNA: TGTGCCAGCAAATCGGGACAGGGAGGCAATCAGCCCCAGCATTTT. It yields the protein CASKSGQGGNQPQHF. The chain has TRBV27 and TRBJ1-5, with 9 bases lining up with TRBD1. V was clipped by 7 bases and J by 2 bases; unmatched bases: 6. Per germline, CDR1 MNHEY and CDR2 SMNVEV (reference sequence). The CDR3 sequence is 15 residues long.

This clonotype was observed a few times. This rearrangement joins TRBV7-6 to TRBJ2-7; D is tentatively TRBD1 or TRBD2 (5 bases each). The length of the CDR3 is 16 residues. The V end lost 6 bases, the J end lost 2 bases, and 20 bases lay between the germline ends. Germline V gene data show CDR1 as SGHVS and CDR2 as FNYEAQ. CDR3 region: CASSRDPIPLPYEQYF. In nucleotides, the CDR3 is TGTGCCAGCAGTCGGGACCCCATCCCACTCCCCTACGAGCAGTACTTC. The full variable domain, in which reference TRBV7-6 and TRBJ2-7 provide the parts outside the CDR3, is GAGVSQSPRYKVTKRGQDVALRCDPISGHVSLYWYRQALGQGPEFLTYFNYEAQQDKSGLPNDRFSAERPEGSISTLTIQRTEQRDSAMYRCASSRDPIPLPYEQYFGPGTRLTVT.

This clonotype was picked up many times. The rearrangement joins TRBV14 to TRBJ1-3; D gene unclear. Germline CDR1 and CDR2: SGHDN and FVKESK. Trimming cost V 2 bases and J 0 bases, with 8 bases left between them. The CDR3 runs to 15 residues. In nucleotides, the CDR3 is TGTGCCAGCAGCCAACTTCCCAACTCTGGAAACACCATATATTTT. Its protein product is CASSQLPNSGNTIYF.

This clonotype was observed a handful of times. This chain joins TRBV19 and TRBJ2-1; possible D gene TRBD2, 5 bases. Germline V CDR1 and CDR2: LNHDA, SQIVND (reference sequence). The CDR3 is made up of 15 amino acids. V lost 3 bases and J lost 10, with 19 bases in between. CDR3 in DNA: TGTGCCAGTAGTATTGGCACAAGGGCATCGGGGGAGCAGTTCTTC. Protein sequence: CASSIGTRASGEQFF.

This clonotype was picked up many times. This chain links TRBV3-1 with TRBJ2-4, with a weak D call TRBD2 (5 bases). The CDR3 loop spans 13 amino acids. Per the germline V gene, CDR1 is LGHDT and CDR2 is YNNKEL (reference sequence). V dropped 5 bases and J dropped 7 bases, with 12 bases sitting between them. CDR3 bases: TGTGCCAGCAGCTTCACGGGAAATAACATTCAGTACTTC. This translates into CASSFTGNNIQYF.

This clonotype has a single count. CDR3 residues: CASRTAPTQAKPYGYTF. The CDR3 region has the DNA TGTGCCAGCAGGACTGCTCCGACCCAGGCGAAACCATATGGCTACACCTTC. The chain is built from TRBV12-3 or TRBV12-4 and TRBJ1-2; D remains unclear. V was cut by 6 bases and J by 5 bases, with 25 bases left in between. The CDR3 is 17 amino acids.

This clonotype has only a few counts. V and J are TRBV7-6 and TRBJ2-1, with 9 bases matching TRBD2. CDR1 is SGHVS and CDR2 is FNYEAQ in the germline V gene. The junction had 9 bases not matched to a gene; V was cut back by 1 base and J by 8 bases. The CDR3 covers 16 residues. The CDR3 nucleotides read TGTGCCAGCAGCTTAGATGGACCTAGCGGGACACATGAGCAGTTCTTC. This translates into CASSLDGPSGTHEQFF.

The gene calls are TRBV28 and TRBJ1-1, with a tentative D call TRBD1 (5 bases). The ends were cut back, 7 bases at V and 1 base at J, with 10 bases in the middle. The CDR3 sequence is 13 residues long. CDR1 is MDHEN and CDR2 is SYDVKM in the germline V gene. The CDR3, as DNA: TGTGCCAGCATAGGGGTGGCGAACACTGAAGCTTTCTTT. As protein: CASIGVANTEAFF.

The genes are TRBV28 and TRBJ2-7; D is possibly TRBD1 or TRBD2 (5 bases each). V was cut by 4 bases and J by 3 bases, with 10 bases left in between. The CDR3 is made up of 13 amino acids. The V gene's germline CDR1 is MDHEN and CDR2 SYDVKM. The CDR3 sequence: CASSSRGHYEQYF. The CDR3, as DNA: TGTGCCAGCAGTTCTCGGGGCCACTACGAGCAGTACTTC.

This clonotype showed up many times. The chain has TRBV28 and TRBJ2-5; 12 bases are a match to TRBD2. Trimming cost V 3 bases and J 5 bases; bases outside gene matches: 10. CDR3 length: 17 residues. Germline CDR1 MDHEN, CDR2 SYDVKM. This CDR3 reads CASSFQTSGSRFETQYF. CDR3 nucleotide sequence: TGTGCCAGCAGTTTTCAGACTAGCGGGAGTCGTTTTGAGACCCAGTACTTC. Full variable domain (missing parts from reference TRBV28 and TRBJ2-5): DVKVTQSSRYLVKRTGEKVFLECVQDMDHENMFWYRQDPGLGLRLIYFSYDVKMKEKGDIPEGYSVSREKKERFSLILESASTNQTSMYLCASSFQTSGSRFETQYFGPGTRLLVL.